Below, 8 T cell receptor beta chains from the same sample are listed, as sequenced in a study of T-cell reconstitution after alpha-beta-depleted transplantation in children. During its preparation, the TCRbeta library received unique molecular identifiers. MiXCR, applied by TCRdb to the PCR reads, yields one record per CDR3 protein. The sample holds roughly 100,000 distinct CDR3 sequences, approximately 8% seen once. The sample here was PBMCs, taken before TCRalphabeta/CD19-depleted stem cell transplant. All receptors derive from a boy aged 2-9 years with acute lymphoblastic leukemia, due to receive a stem cell transplant.

This clonotype has more than one count but fewer than ten. V usage is TRBV5-6 and J usage is TRBJ2-4; perhaps TRBD1 as D (6 bases). Trimming shortened V by 4 bases and J by 3 bases, and 17 bases separated the two germline ends. This CDR3 comprises 16 residues. CDR1 is SGHDT, CDR2 YYEEEE, per germline. Written as DNA, the CDR3 is TGTGCCAGCAGCCTATTGACAGGTCAAGGCAAAAACATTCAGTACTTC. Amino acids: CASSLLTGQGKNIQYF.

This clonotype came up many times. V gene TRBV20-1 combines with J gene TRBJ1-5; the D gene is possibly TRBD1 (6 bases). The CDR3 has 17 amino acids. In germline, CDR1 is DFQATT, CDR2 SNEGSKA (reference sequence). The V end was cut by 6 bases, the J end by 7 bases, with 28 bases between. CDR3 region: CSASRGAVFGVGQPQHF. The CDR3 DNA reads as TGCAGTGCCAGCCGGGGGGCGGTGTTTGGGGTTGGGCAGCCCCAGCATTTT.

This clonotype came up a few times. This rearrangement joins TRBV6-4 to TRBJ2-3, with 10 bases aligning to TRBD1. The CDR3 runs 15 residues. The J segment lost 0 bases and the V segment lost 4 bases, leaving 1 base of the junction unmatched. Per the germline V gene, CDR1 is MRHNA and CDR2 is SNTAGT. CDR3 bases: TGTGCCAGCAGTGGGACAGGGGGAAGCACAGATACGCAGTATTTT. Protein product: CASSGTGGSTDTQYF.

The chain uses TRBV6-5 and TRBJ1-5; no clear D. The germline V gene encodes CDR1 MNHEY and CDR2 SVGAGI. The ends were cut back, 0 bases at V and 6 bases at J, with 12 bases in the middle. This CDR3 has 15 residues. The CDR3, as DNA: TGTGCCAGCAGTTACTCAGCCAGGAACACTCAGCCCCAGCATTTT. Its protein product is CASSYSARNTQPQHF.

The V gene is TRBV6-1, the J gene TRBJ1-5; D uncertain. CDR1 MNHNS and CDR2 SASEGT come from the germline V gene. This CDR3 spans 14 amino acids. The V end lost 6 bases, the J end lost 7 bases, and 16 bases lay between the germline ends. This CDR3 reads CASSPDRADQPQHF. In DNA, the CDR3 is TGTGCCAGCAGCCCCGACCGGGCGGACCAGCCCCAGCATTTT.

The CDR3 DNA follows: TGTGCCTGCTCCCAGAACAGGGGGCGAGGCACCGGGGAGCTGTTTTTT. It specifies CACSQNRGRGTGELFF. The chain links TRBV3-1 to TRBJ2-2; 9 bases map to TRBD1. Germline V gives CDR1 LGHDT, CDR2 YNNKEL (reference sequence). This CDR3 contains 16 residues. V dropped 11 bases and J dropped 4; count of bases not matched to a gene: 14. Complete variable domain (other parts from reference TRBV3-1 and TRBJ2-2): DTAVSQTPKYLVTQMGNDKSIKCEQNLGHDTMYWYKQDSKKFLKIMFSYNNKELIINETVPNRFSPKSPDKAHLNLHINSLELGDSAVYFCACSQNRGRGTGELFFGEGSRLTVL.

V and J are TRBV13 and TRBJ2-7; 9 bases line up with TRBD2. Germline V gene lookup returns CDR1 PRHDT and CDR2 FYEKMQ (reference sequence). The CDR3 consists of 15 residues. V lost 2 bases, J lost 7 bases, and 9 bases stayed unmatched. CDR3 nucleotides: TGTGCCAGCAGCTTAAATGGCGGGGGGGTTGGTGAGCAGTACTTC. Its translation is CASSLNGGGVGEQYF.

In its sample, this clonotype was seen many times. This chain links TRBV7-2 with TRBJ1-5; perhaps TRBD1 as D (6 bases). The CDR3 loop spans 15 amino acids. Germline values: CDR1 SGHTA, CDR2 FQGNSA. V was pared by 4 bases and J by 0 bases, with 10 bases between. CDR3 nucleotides: TGTGCCAGCAGCTGGACAGTTTATAGCAATCAGCCCCAGCATTTT. This codes for CASSWTVYSNQPQHF.